The sequence of this T cell receptor beta chain was determined in a study of blood T cell repertoires in COVID-19. Study-level information: The United States, Italy and Spain were the sources of the acute and convalescent COVID-19 samples. T cells, B-cell-depleted T cells, or PBMCs supplied cDNA or gDNA.

Per the germline V gene, CDR1 is SGHNT and CDR2 is YYREEE (reference sequence). J gave up 2 bases and V 5 bases, and 8 bases lay outside the gene matches. This CDR3 is built from 16 residues. This clone occurred once. In the study's own analysis: Reference gene primer amplification in the assay estimated nucleated cell counts. The repertoire was sequenced with immunoSEQ multiplex PCR; TCRdb's copy has only in-frame clones and lacks some. The V and J calls and clone size were taken over from that table, and D and trimming were inferred from the DNA. The profile shows fewer than 85,000 clones, around 90% of them singletons.

Sequenced material: peripheral blood. The sequence was collected from a man aged 50 to 59 with active COVID-19. The chain has TRBV5-4 and TRBJ2-7, with TRBD2 identical over 12 bases. The CDR3 coding sequence is TGTGCCAGCAGTCCATCTAGCGGGAGGGATGCCTACGAGCAGTACTTC. Encoded protein: CASSPSSGRDAYEQYF.